One sample yielded the 19 T cell receptor beta chains listed below, sequenced in a study of PD-L1 blockade in urothelial cancer (dated by TCRdb to 2015 to 2018). The sample's time point label, in plain terms: pretreatment peripheral blood. To prepare the library, the immunoSEQ multiplex PCR assay was applied. TCRdb mirrors the immuneACCESS table, restricted to in-frame sequences. Some clones are absent from its copies; in checked studies, under half trace to an unresolved V gene, and the reason for the others is unknown. This sample holds about 130,000 clones; about four fifths were observed only once. Of the sample, 3.2% falls within the top ten clones. The source material was PBMCs, sampled around atezolizumab (anti-PD-L1) treatment. The receptor set was obtained from a man aged 50 to 60 with urothelial cancer.

The rearrangement links TRBV7-9 to TRBJ1-4; TRBD1 might be the D (6 bases). Trimming took off 5 bases at V and 5 bases at J, with 12 bases between the two ends. This CDR3 region has 14 residues. Germline V gives CDR1 SEHNR, CDR2 FQNEAQ (reference sequence). The CDR3 DNA reads TGTGCCAGCAGCCCAGGGGTGTCAAATGAAAAACTGTTTTTT. Its translation is CASSPGVSNEKLFF.

The sample holds one count of this clone. V and J are TRBV27 and TRBJ2-1; 7 bases match TRBD1. This CDR3 has 14 residues. Germline CDR1 MNHEY, CDR2 SMNVEV (reference sequence). With 8 bases clipped from V and 4 bases from J, the junction kept 8 bases outside the gene matches. CDR3: CASGRGGLYNEQFF. The CDR3 DNA reads TGTGCCAGCGGGAGAGGGGGCCTATACAATGAGCAGTTCTTC.

The chain joins TRBV6-6 to TRBJ2-7; 8 bases match TRBD2. Germline values: CDR1 MNHNY, CDR2 SVGAGI (reference sequence). The V gene end was trimmed by 4 bases and the J gene end by 1 base; junction bases not matched to a gene: 3. The CDR3 consists of 14 residues. This chain's CDR3 is CASSSGGRSYEQYF. The CDR3 region has the DNA TGTGCCAGCAGTTCGGGGGGGCGATCCTACGAGCAGTACTTC.

This clone showed up just a few times. This chain links TRBV30 with TRBJ1-5; the D is unclear. Germline loops: CDR1 GTSNPN, CDR2 SVGIG (reference sequence). Trimming removed 1 base at V and 9 bases at J, with 13 bases between. This CDR3 is 13 amino acids long. The CDR3 is CAWSARASVPQHF. DNA of the CDR3: TGTGCCTGGAGTGCGAGGGCCTCCGTGCCCCAGCATTTT.

The V call is TRBV9, the J call TRBJ2-2; tentative D call: TRBD1 (6 bases). V gave up 4 bases and J gave up 0 bases, with 10 bases separating them. Looked up from germline, CDR1 is SGDLS and CDR2 is YYNGEE. CDR3 length: 15 amino acids. CDR3 DNA: TGTGCCAGCAGCCTCAGACAGGCGAACACCGGGGAGCTGTTTTTT. It codes for CASSLRQANTGELFF.

V usage is TRBV28 and J usage is TRBJ1-2, with 8 bases aligning to TRBD1. The germline V gene has CDR1 MDHEN and CDR2 SYDVKM. The CDR3 runs to 15 residues. V was pared by 6 bases and J by 7 bases, with 13 bases of the junction left unmatched. CDR3 sequence (DNA): TGTGCCAGCAGCGAGAGAAGGGGACAGGCTAGTGGCTACACCTTC. Translated: CASSERRGQASGYTF.

This clone has more than one count but fewer than ten. The J gene is TRBJ1-5, the V gene TRBV5-1; D gene uncertain. Trimming left V 4 bases short and J 7 bases short, with 15 bases between. Germline-derived CDR1 and CDR2 are SGHRS and YFSETQ. CDR3 size: 14 residues. CDR3 in DNA: TGCGCCAGCAGCCCCAATCCTGGCGGGCAGCCCCAGCATTTT. It codes for CASSPNPGGQPQHF.

This chain connects TRBV2 to TRBJ2-1; 9 nucleotides agree with TRBD2. The CDR3 has 18 amino acids. The germline gives CDR1 SNHLY, CDR2 FYNNEI. V lost 3 bases to trimming and J lost 7 bases; unmatched junction nucleotides: 16. In nucleotides, the CDR3 is TGTGCCAGCAGTGACCCTTTTCAGGGCGGGAGGGCCCGTAATGAGCAGTTCTTC. This translates into CASSDPFQGGRARNEQFF. Using reference TRBV2 and TRBJ2-1 for the parts outside the CDR3, the full variable domain is EPEVTQTPSHQVTQMGQEVILRCVPISNHLYFYWYRQILGQKVEFLVSFYNNEISEKSEIFDDQFSVERPDGSNFTLKIRSTKLEDSAMYFCASSDPFQGGRARNEQFFGPGTRLTVL.

This sequence joins TRBV19 and TRBJ1-5, with 7 bases that match TRBD1. V shed 5 bases, J shed 3 bases, and the junction held 7 bases outside the gene matches. Looked up from germline, CDR1 is LNHDA and CDR2 is SQIVND (reference sequence). There are 15 residues in the CDR3. The CDR3 bases are TGTGCCAGTAGTCCCTCGGGACAGAACAATCAGCCCCAGCATTTT. It encodes CASSPSGQNNQPQHF.

This clone was recorded once. V and J are TRBV18 and TRBJ1-4, with no clear D. With 4 bases removed from V and 5 bases from J, the gap between germline ends came to 11 bases. The CDR3 length is 14 residues. Germline values: CDR1 KGHSH, CDR2 LQKENI. The CDR3 DNA reads TGTGCCAGCTCACGAGGGCTGGTCAATGAAAAACTGTTTTTT. Protein product: CASSRGLVNEKLFF.

The chain links TRBV4-2 to TRBJ2-1; 10 bases align to TRBD2. The CDR3 extends over 19 amino acids. CDR1 is LGHNA, CDR2 YNFKEQ, per germline. The junction had 12 bases not matched to a gene; V was cut back by 0 bases and J by 4 bases. The chain's CDR3 is CASSQDSVRASGGYNEQFF. As DNA, the CDR3 is TGTGCCAGCAGCCAAGATAGTGTAAGGGCTAGCGGGGGTTACAATGAGCAGTTCTTC.

This sequence joins TRBV19 and TRBJ2-7; 8 nucleotides line up with TRBD1. With 6 bases clipped from V and 5 bases from J, the junction kept 9 bases outside the gene matches. Per the germline V gene, CDR1 is LNHDA and CDR2 is SQIVND (reference sequence). The CDR3 totals 14 residues. This CDR3 is CASSLPDRAHEQYF. CDR3 DNA: TGTGCCAGTAGCCTACCGGACAGGGCCCACGAGCAGTACTTC.

The chain couples TRBV7-8 to TRBJ1-2; TRBD1 might be the D (5 bases). V lost 2 bases, J lost 9 bases, and 13 bases lay in between. The CDR3 is made up of 13 amino acids. Germline-derived CDR1 and CDR2 are SGHVS and FQNEAQ. CDR3 in DNA: TGTGCCAGCAGCTTACGCTCTGGGACTAGCTACACCTTC. Its translation: CASSLRSGTSYTF. The full variable domain, rest sourced from reference TRBV7-8 and TRBJ1-2, is GAGVSQSPRYKVAKRGQDVALRCDPISGHVSLFWYQQALGQGPEFLTYFQNEAQLDKSGLPSDRFFAERPEGSVSTLKIQRTQQEDSAVYLCASSLRSGTSYTFGSGTRLTVV.

This chain connects TRBV5-6 to TRBJ2-1, with D unresolved. The germline V gene has CDR1 SGHDT and CDR2 YYEEEE. V gave up 3 bases and J gave up 6 bases, with 7 bases separating them. The CDR3 sequence is 12 residues long. DNA for the CDR3: TGTGCCAGCAGCTGGGCCATCAATGAGCAGTTCTTC. Protein: CASSWAINEQFF.

The rearrangement uses TRBV19 and TRBJ2-3, with 10 bases aligning to TRBD2. The CDR3 is 16 residues long. Germline trimming cut 5 bases from V and 4 bases from J; bases unmatched to any gene: 9. In germline, CDR1 is LNHDA, CDR2 SQIVND (reference sequence). The CDR3 loop is CASSLGTSVFSDTQYF. In DNA, the CDR3 is TGTGCCAGTAGTTTAGGGACTAGCGTCTTCTCAGATACGCAGTATTTT.

The table lists this clone with a count of one. The gene calls are TRBV6-1 and TRBJ2-1, with a weak D call TRBD1 (6 bases). In germline, CDR1 is MNHNS, CDR2 SASEGT. The V gene lost 4 bases and the J gene lost 7 bases, with 14 bases spanning the gap. The length of the CDR3 is 14 residues. CDR3 bases: TGTGCCAGCAGTGCCCGGACAGTTGGGAATGAGCAGTTCTTC. It is translated as CASSARTVGNEQFF.

The chain employs TRBV19 and TRBJ2-2; 9 bases align to TRBD1. The V gene end was trimmed by 7 bases and the J gene end by 7 bases; junction bases not matched to a gene: 19. This CDR3 spans 18 amino acids. Germline V gene data show CDR1 as LNHDA and CDR2 as SQIVND (reference sequence). For the CDR3, the DNA is TGTGCCAGTACCTTCCGGGACAGGGCCCTCCGTGGCCACGGGGAGCTGTTTTTT. It is translated as CASTFRDRALRGHGELFF.

The rearrangement joins TRBV5-1 to TRBJ2-7, with TRBD2 identical over 12 bases. The CDR3 has 16 residues. The germline V gene encodes CDR1 SGHRS and CDR2 YFSETQ. Germline trimming cut 4 bases from V and 4 bases from J; bases unmatched to any gene: 9. The CDR3 here is CASSRVPTSGSYEQYF. Written as DNA, the CDR3 is TGCGCCAGCAGCAGGGTCCCGACTAGCGGGAGTTACGAGCAGTACTTC. Full variable domain (remainder filled in from reference TRBV5-1 and TRBJ2-7): KAGVTQTPRYLIKTRGQQVTLSCSPISGHRSVSWYQQTPGQGLQFLFEYFSETQRNKGNFPGRFSGRQFSNSRSEMNVSTLELGDSALYLCASSRVPTSGSYEQYFGPGTRLTVT.

This clone showed up just once. V gene TRBV28 combines with J gene TRBJ2-7; 9 bases map to TRBD1. The CDR3 has 14 residues. The V and J ends lost 6 bases and 3 bases, in that order; junction bases with no gene match: 6. Per germline, CDR1 MDHEN and CDR2 SYDVKM. CDR3 coding DNA: TGTGCCAGCAGCGGTCCGGGACAGGGCTACGAGCAGTACTTC. Translating gives CASSGPGQGYEQYF.